Shown below are 18 T cell receptor beta chains from a single sample sequenced in a study of CXCR3-negative and CXCR3-positive naive CD8 T cells. Study findings and constraints: The TRB CDR3s that CXCR3-positive naive cells carried were more hydrophobic than those of CXCR3-negative naive cells.

Their cognate antigens are unknown. In preparing the TRB cDNA libraries, 5' RACE with UMI labels was used. One entry per CDR3 protein, without DNA, is what TCRdb gives after re-calling the 5' RACE reads. The repertoire shows approximately 98,000 distinct CDR3 sequences; the top ten hold roughly 0.99%. The sample taken for sequencing was naive CXCR3+ CD8+ T cells from blood. Documented subset: CD45RO-CCR7+CD27+CD95- naive CD8+ T cells expressing CXCR3 (TNR3+). These receptors were obtained from a human donor in good health. Some clones in this sample may be carry-over from other donors' samples.

The chain uses TRBV2 and TRBJ1-2; TCRdb calls TRBD1, which cannot be checked without DNA. CDR1 SNHLY and CDR2 FYNNEI come from the germline V gene. The CDR3 length is 14 residues. The chain's CDR3 is CASSDGGSDYGYTF.

This chain joins TRBV6-2 or TRBV6-3 and TRBJ2-7; TCRdb's D call of TRBD1 is untestable without DNA. This CDR3 has 17 amino acids. CDR1 is MNHEY and CDR2 is SVGEGT in the germline V gene. CDR3 in amino acids: CASSLPGQGYASYEQYF.

The chain has TRBV27 and TRBJ2-3. The CDR3 loop spans 13 amino acids. CDR1 is MNHEY, CDR2 SMNVEV, per germline (reference sequence). CDR3: CASSCWLTDTQYF.

This chain links TRBV28 with TRBJ2-1; TCRdb lists TRBD1, though no DNA is available to test this call. Germline V gene data show CDR1 as MDHEN and CDR2 as SYDVKM. This CDR3 region has 15 residues. The CDR3 region is CASTNRWTEYNEQFF.

The chain uses TRBV11-3 and TRBJ2-7. From germline, CDR1 is SGHNT and CDR2 YENEEA. The CDR3 totals 13 residues. This CDR3 reads CASSDNPSYEQYF.

The rearrangement links TRBV7-3 to TRBJ2-1; TCRdb calls TRBD2, which cannot be checked without DNA. The CDR3 contains 16 residues. Per germline, CDR1 SGHTA and CDR2 FQGTGA. The chain's CDR3 is CASSLMGGGAEIEQFF. Complete variable domain (other parts from reference TRBV7-3 and TRBJ2-1): GAGVSQTPSNKVTEKGKYVELRCDPISGHTALYWYRQSLGQGPEFLIYFQGTGAADDSGLPNDRFFAVRPEGSVSTLKIQRTERGDSAVYLCASSLMGGGAEIEQFFGPGTRLTVL.

This clonotype registers medium-sized by frequency. The V and J genes are TRBV7-3 and TRBJ1-1; the TRBD1 assignment by TCRdb is unverifiable without DNA. Germline CDR1 SGHTA, CDR2 FQGTGA. The CDR3 has 13 residues. The CDR3 is CASSWTGNTEAFF.

The rearrangement uses TRBV5-1 and TRBJ2-2. CDR1 is SGHRS, CDR2 YFSETQ, per germline. This CDR3 is built from 14 residues. This CDR3 reads CASSFTLNPGELFF.

V gene TRBV6-5 combines with J gene TRBJ1-5. The germline gives CDR1 MNHEY, CDR2 SVGAGI. This CDR3 is 14 amino acids long. CDR3 sequence: CASGPREGYQPQHF.

The chain carries TRBV6-5 and TRBJ2-1; TCRdb selects TRBD1, and the lack of DNA leaves this call unchecked. CDR1 MNHEY and CDR2 SVGAGI come from the germline V gene. The CDR3 spans 15 residues. CDR3: CASSYSGAGNNEQFF.

V is TRBV3-1 and J is TRBJ2-7; TCRdb proposes TRBD2, but this gene call is untestable without DNA. Germline-derived CDR1 and CDR2 are LGHDT and YNNKEL (reference sequence). CDR3 length equals 11 residues. The CDR3: CASSFEGEQYF.

The chain has TRBV15 and TRBJ1-2. CDR1 LNHNV and CDR2 YYDKDF come from the germline V gene (reference sequence). The length of the CDR3 is 15 residues. CDR3 loop: CATSRDGKTKHGYTF.

V and J are TRBV7-3 and TRBJ2-3. The CDR3 totals 13 residues. The germline gives CDR1 SGHTA, CDR2 FQGTGA. The CDR3: CASSFIRTDTQYF.

The chain links TRBV30 to TRBJ2-1; there is no DNA to check the TCRdb D call of TRBD2. CDR3 length: 14 amino acids. Per the germline V gene, CDR1 is GTSNPN and CDR2 is SVGIG (reference sequence). The CDR3 reads CAWFRGGLYNEQFF. The whole variable domain, filled in from reference TRBV30 and TRBJ2-1, reads SQTIHQWPATLVQPVGSPLSLECTVEGTSNPNLYWYRQAAGRGLQLLFYSVGIGQISSEVPQNLSASRPQDRQFILSSKKLLLSDSGFYLCAWFRGGLYNEQFFGPGTRLTVL.

This chain connects TRBV12-3 or TRBV12-4 to TRBJ2-7; lacking DNA, the TRBD2 call made by TCRdb goes unchecked. The CDR3 covers 16 residues. This chain's CDR3 is CASSPGASGVSYEQYF.

The chain employs TRBV23-1 and TRBJ2-1; TCRdb calls TRBD1, which cannot be checked without DNA. TRBV23-1 is assigned to the ORF class and has an uncertain function. This CDR3 is 18 amino acids long. CDR3: CASSQSRDRGISYNEQFF.

The CDR3 loop is CSVERVGDSYEQYF. The chain uses TRBV29-1 and TRBJ2-7. CDR1 and CDR2 from the germline V gene are SQVTM and ANQGSEA. The CDR3 has 14 residues.

The chain couples TRBV4-3 to TRBJ2-1; the TCRdb D gene call, TRBD2, has no DNA to confirm it. The CDR3 is 15 amino acids. Looked up from germline, CDR1 is LGHNA and CDR2 is YSLEER. The CDR3 here is CASSQDSGTYNEQFF.